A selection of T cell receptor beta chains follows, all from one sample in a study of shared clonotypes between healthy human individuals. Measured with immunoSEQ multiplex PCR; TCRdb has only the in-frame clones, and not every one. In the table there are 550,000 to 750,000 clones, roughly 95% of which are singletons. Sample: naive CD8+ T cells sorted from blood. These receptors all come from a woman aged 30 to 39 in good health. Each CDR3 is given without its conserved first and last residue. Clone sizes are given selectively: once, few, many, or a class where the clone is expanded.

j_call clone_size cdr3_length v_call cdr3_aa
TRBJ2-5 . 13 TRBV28 ASSPLLAAQETQY
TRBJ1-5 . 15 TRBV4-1 ASSQDSGPGLNQPQH
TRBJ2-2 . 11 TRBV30 AWSWANTGELF
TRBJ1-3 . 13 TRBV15 ATSDRQGTGNTIY
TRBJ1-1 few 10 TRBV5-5 ASSLVNTEAF
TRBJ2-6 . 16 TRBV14 ASSPTGAIFSGANVLT
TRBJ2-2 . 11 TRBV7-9 ASRATNTGELF
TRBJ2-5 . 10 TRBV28 ASSDDVKTQY
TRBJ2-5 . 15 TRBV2 ASSGIKGMGEKETQY
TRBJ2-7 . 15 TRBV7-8 ASSLARRGGVHGEQY
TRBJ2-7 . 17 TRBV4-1 ASSPRGAKQGGRSYEQY
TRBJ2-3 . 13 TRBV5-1 ASSWTGEQVDTQY
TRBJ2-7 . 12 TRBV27 ASSWDRGAYEQY
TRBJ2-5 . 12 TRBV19 ASTPGQAVGTQY
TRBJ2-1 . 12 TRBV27 ASTPGTGWHEQF
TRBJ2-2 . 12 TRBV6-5 ASSKRQNTGELF
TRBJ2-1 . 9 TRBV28 ASSAGTKGF
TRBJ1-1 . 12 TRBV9 ASSPRVMNTEAF
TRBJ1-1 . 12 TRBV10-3 AISPGGSHTEAF
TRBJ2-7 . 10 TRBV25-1 ASRLAGGEQY
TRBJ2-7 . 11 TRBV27 ASSPGTLYEQY
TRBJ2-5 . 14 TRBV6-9 ASSYSSWRGGETQY
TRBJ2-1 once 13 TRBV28 ASTLLAGGTNEQF
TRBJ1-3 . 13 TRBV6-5 ASSSRANSGNTIY
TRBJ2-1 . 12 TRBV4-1 ASSQEGRDNEQF
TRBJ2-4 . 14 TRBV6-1 ASSEEGVLAKNIQY
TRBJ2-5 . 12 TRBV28 ASSRDRPQETQY